The 4 T cell receptor beta chains presented below share a single source sample, sequenced in a study of cytomegalovirus exposure and HLA in healthy donors. Primers for the PCR totalled 60 Vbeta and 13 Jbeta. The method was immunoSEQ multiplex PCR; TCRdb's version includes in-frame clones alone and lacks a portion of them. The table shows around 220,000 clones, with approximately 79% occurring only once. Sequencing was carried out using PBMCs. Every receptor here comes from a girl aged 2 to 9 in good health and CMV-seronegative.

The chain combines TRBV25-1 with TRBJ2-1; TRBD2 is a possible D gene (6 bases). The CDR3 extends over 14 amino acids. Trimming stripped 5 bases from V and 2 bases from J, with 10 bases between. From germline, CDR1 is MGHDK and CDR2 SYGVNS. In nucleotides, the CDR3 is TGTGCCAGCAGTACCGCGGGAACCTACAATGAGCAGTTCTTC. It is translated as CASSTAGTYNEQFF.

This chain joins TRBV11-2 and TRBJ1-1, with TRBD1 identical over 8 bases. CDR3 length equals 15 residues. From germline, CDR1 is SGHAT and CDR2 FQNNGV. V trimming: 5 bases; J trimming: 4 bases; junction bases outside the gene matches: 9. The CDR3 sequence is CASSNRQGRITEAFF. In DNA, the CDR3 is TGTGCCAGCAGCAATCGACAGGGGAGGATCACTGAAGCTTTCTTT.

V usage is TRBV5-1 and J usage is TRBJ2-1, with D possibly TRBD1 on 5 matching bases. Germline V lookup: CDR1 SGHRS, CDR2 YFSETQ. The CDR3 length is 12 residues. Trimming removed 5 bases at V and 5 bases at J, with 8 bases between. Here the CDR3 reads CASRAGNNEQFF. In DNA, the CDR3 is TGCGCCAGCAGGGCAGGGAACAATGAGCAGTTCTTC.

V and J are TRBV5-6 and TRBJ1-2; 8 bases are a match to TRBD1. The CDR3 consists of 14 residues. Trimming cost V 4 bases and J 1 base; bases outside gene matches: 3. Germline CDR1 and CDR2: SGHDT and YYEEEE. This chain's CDR3 is CASSDDRGNYGYTF. Written as DNA, the CDR3 is TGTGCCAGCAGCGACGACAGGGGTAACTATGGCTACACCTTC.